A selection of T cell receptor beta chains follows, all from one sample in a study of shared clonotypes between healthy human individuals. Assay used: immunoSEQ multiplex PCR; TCRdb lists only in-frame clones, some missing. The repertoire holds roughly 500,000 clones, with 90% to 96% as singletons. The sample taken for sequencing was naive CD4+ T cells sorted from blood. These receptors all come from a woman aged 30 to 39 in good health. Both conserved end residues are part of each CDR3. A D gene is named only where the DNA matches it firmly. The listing skips clone size in some rows; elsewhere it reads once, few, many or a size class.

len,abundance,j_gene,v_gene,d_gene,CDR3aa,CDR3nt
14,-,TRBJ2-5,TRBV13,-,CASSPPGGQETQYF,TGTGCCAGCAGCCCACCTGGCGGACAAGAGACCCAGTACTTC
14,-,TRBJ1-5,TRBV10-3,-,CAISEFSENQPQHF,TGTGCCATCAGTGAGTTTTCAGAGAATCAGCCCCAGCATTTT
15,once,TRBJ2-7,TRBV6-5,TRBD1,CASMPTQGASYEQYF,TGTGCCAGCATGCCCACCCAGGGGGCCTCCTACGAGCAGTACTTC
12,-,TRBJ1-2,TRBV9,-,CASSRGGDGYTF,TGTGCCAGCAGCCGAGGGGGGGATGGCTACACCTTC
13,-,TRBJ2-1,TRBV2,-,CASSPGLYNEQFF,TGTGCCAGCAGTCCGGGCCTCTACAATGAGCAGTTCTTC
12,-,TRBJ1-2,TRBV6-1,-,CASSIPGYGYTF,TGTGCCAGCAGCATCCCAGGGTATGGCTACACCTTC
14,-,TRBJ2-7,TRBV28,TRBD1,CASSPGQGRYEQYF,TGTGCCAGCAGCCCGGGACAGGGACGCTACGAGCAGTACTTC
12,-,TRBJ2-7,TRBV28,-,CASSSRSYEQYF,TGTGCCAGCAGTTCCCGTTCCTACGAGCAGTACTTC
16,-,TRBJ2-3,TRBV28,TRBD1,CASSSYPGQTTDTQYF,TGTGCCAGCAGTTCCTACCCGGGACAGACCACAGATACGCAGTATTTT
13,few,TRBJ1-2,TRBV5-6,-,CASSPGQSYGYTF,TGTGCCAGCAGCCCAGGTCAGTCCTATGGCTACACCTTC
15,-,TRBJ2-2,TRBV5-1,TRBD2,CASSLSSGSSGELFF,TGCGCCAGCAGCTTGTCTAGCGGGAGTTCCGGGGAGCTGTTTTTT
14,-,TRBJ2-5,TRBV11-2,-,CASSLSQRQETQYF,TGTGCCAGCAGCTTATCTCAAAGGCAAGAGACCCAGTACTTC
17,-,TRBJ1-5,TRBV28,-,CASSFIGTYSTNQPQHF,TGTGCCAGCAGTTTCATCGGGACATACAGTACCAATCAGCCCCAGCATTTT
14,-,TRBJ2-7,TRBV27,-,CASSFTGLSYEQYF,TGTGCCAGCAGTTTCACGGGACTCAGCTACGAGCAGTACTTC
16,once,TRBJ2-7,TRBV15,TRBD1,CATSSVPGTGAHEQYF,TGTGCCACCAGCAGTGTACCGGGGACAGGGGCCCACGAGCAGTACTTC
11,-,TRBJ1-1,TRBV2,-,CASSPNTEAFF,TGTGCCAGCAGCCCGAACACTGAAGCTTTCTTT
14,-,TRBJ1-1,TRBV11-3,TRBD1,CASSPGQGRNEAFF,TGTGCCAGCAGCCCGGGACAGGGTAGGAATGAAGCTTTCTTT
13,-,TRBJ2-7,TRBV5-4,-,CASSPPSGDEQYF,TGTGCCAGCAGCCCCCCCTCCGGGGACGAGCAGTACTTC
16,-,TRBJ1-3,TRBV5-1,-,CASSLASSSSGNTIYF,TGCGCCAGCAGCTTGGCCTCCAGTAGCTCTGGAAACACCATATATTTT
12,-,TRBJ2-5,TRBV5-1,-,CASSLQGGTQYF,TGCGCCAGCAGCTTGCAGGGAGGGACCCAGTACTTC
14,-,TRBJ2-1,TRBV7-9,-,CASSLVEGWNEQFF,TGTGCCAGCAGCTTAGTGGAGGGATGGAATGAGCAGTTCTTC
14,-,TRBJ2-3,TRBV7-9,TRBD2,CASSDGTNTDTQYF,TGTGCCAGCAGCGATGGGACTAACACAGATACGCAGTATTTT
15,-,TRBJ2-7,TRBV19,-,CASSPSDSRSYEQYF,TGTGCCAGTAGTCCCTCGGACAGCAGAAGCTACGAGCAGTACTTC
15,-,TRBJ2-2,TRBV7-9,TRBD2,CASSLTSANTGELFF,TGTGCCAGCAGCTTAACTAGCGCCAACACCGGGGAGCTGTTTTTT
16,-,TRBJ2-3,TRBV28,TRBD2,CASSSPTSGRRDTQYF,TGTGCCAGCAGCTCTCCGACTAGCGGGAGGAGAGATACGCAGTATTTT
15,-,TRBJ2-7,TRBV30,TRBD2,CAWGDRLAQTYEQYF,TGTGCCTGGGGCGACAGACTAGCGCAGACCTACGAGCAGTACTTC
16,-,TRBJ2-6,TRBV19,-,CASSIGGGSGANVLTF,TGTGCCAGTAGTATAGGTGGGGGGTCTGGGGCCAACGTCCTGACTTTC
14,-,TRBJ1-2,TRBV6-1,-,CASSAPDSHYGYTF,TGTGCCAGCAGTGCCCCGGACTCCCATTATGGCTACACCTTC
16,-,TRBJ2-7,TRBV28,TRBD2,CASSLYSGVASYEQYF,TGTGCCAGCAGTTTATATAGCGGGGTCGCGTCCTACGAGCAGTACTTC
16,-,TRBJ2-1,TRBV4-1,-,CASSQVREHSYNEQFF,TGCGCCAGCAGCCAAGTGAGGGAGCACTCCTACAATGAGCAGTTCTTC
15,-,TRBJ2-5,TRBV11-2,-,CASSLAQGRQETQYF,TGTGCCAGCAGCTTAGCCCAGGGGAGGCAAGAGACCCAGTACTTC
14,-,TRBJ2-5,TRBV19,TRBD1,CASSPDRAWETQYF,TGTGCCAGTAGTCCGGACAGGGCTTGGGAGACCCAGTACTTC
14,-,TRBJ1-1,TRBV2,-,CASSSRQGNTEAFF,TGTGCCAGCAGCTCTCGGCAGGGGAACACTGAAGCTTTCTTT
14,-,TRBJ2-5,TRBV5-3,-,CASSQEASQETQYF,TGTGCCAGCAGCCAGGAAGCTTCTCAGGAGACCCAGTACTTC
16,-,TRBJ1-4,TRBV5-6,-,CASSLYETATNEKLFF,TGTGCCAGCAGCTTGTATGAAACGGCAACTAATGAAAAACTGTTTTTT
17,-,TRBJ1-3,TRBV7-9,-,CASSLAPGRRNRNTIYF,TGTGCCAGCAGCTTAGCTCCAGGACGCCGAAACCGAAACACCATATATTTT
15,-,TRBJ2-1,TRBV5-1,TRBD2,CASSLIAGFYNEQFF,TGCGCCAGCAGCTTAATAGCGGGATTCTACAATGAGCAGTTCTTC
17,-,TRBJ1-6,TRBV2,-,CASSGNLVGASNSPLHF,TGTGCCAGCAGTGGCAATTTGGTTGGCGCGAGTAATTCACCCCTCCACTTT
15,-,TRBJ1-2,TRBV6-1,-,CASSYEGLGGYGYTF,TGTGCCAGCAGCTACGAGGGGCTTGGCGGCTATGGCTACACCTTC
14,-,TRBJ1-5,TRBV6-6,-,CASSFRAGVQPQHF,TGTGCCAGCAGTTTTCGGGCGGGGGTTCAGCCCCAGCATTTT
13,once,TRBJ1-5,TRBV5-1,TRBD1,CASSLRGPRPQHF,TGCGCCAGCAGCTTGAGGGGGCCACGGCCCCAGCATTTT
12,few,TRBJ1-1,TRBV28,-,CASSASNTEAFF,TGTGCCAGCAGTGCGAGTAACACTGAAGCTTTCTTT
15,-,TRBJ1-4,TRBV18,-,CASSPTGSFYEKLFF,TGTGCCAGCTCACCAACAGGGTCATTTTATGAAAAACTGTTTTTT
15,-,TRBJ2-7,TRBV18,-,CASSPKAGLSYEQYF,TGTGCCAGCTCACCAAAGGCGGGACTCTCCTACGAGCAGTACTTC
19,once,TRBJ2-3,TRBV18,-,CASSRQALRSGHATDTQYF,TGTGCCAGCTCACGCCAGGCTTTACGATCCGGCCACGCCACAGATACGCAGTATTTT
18,-,TRBJ2-3,TRBV6-1,TRBD2,CASSEGGASGRLGDTQYF,TGTGCCAGCAGTGAAGGCGGGGCTAGCGGGAGGTTAGGCGATACGCAGTATTTT
13,-,TRBJ1-1,TRBV6-5,-,CASSYRRDTEAFF,TGTGCCAGCAGTTACCGCCGGGACACTGAAGCTTTCTTT
17,-,TRBJ2-3,TRBV7-6,TRBD2,CASSYKPLSGGADTQYF,TGTGCCAGCAGCTATAAACCCCTTAGCGGGGGCGCTGATACGCAGTATTTT
16,-,TRBJ2-7,TRBV9,TRBD2,CASSAKTPGTSNEQYF,TGTGCCAGCAGCGCAAAGACCCCCGGGACTAGCAACGAGCAGTACTTC
12,-,TRBJ2-7,TRBV5-5,-,CASTDGPYEQYF,TGTGCCAGCACGGACGGACCCTACGAGCAGTACTTC
16,-,TRBJ2-5,TRBV5-8,-,CASSYRQGLGRETQYF,TGTGCCAGCAGTTACAGACAGGGCTTGGGGAGGGAGACCCAGTACTTC
15,-,TRBJ2-3,TRBV28,TRBD2,CASGSAGLGTDTQYF,TGTGCCAGTGGGTCAGCGGGATTGGGGACAGATACGCAGTATTTT
15,once,TRBJ2-1,TRBV10-1,-,CASSGPRGVLNEQFF,TGCGCCAGCAGTGGCCCGAGGGGAGTTTTGAATGAGCAGTTCTTC